This TCR beta chain is drawn from a study of OX40 agonist ivuxolimab in advanced cancers. In the study overall: Age averaged 60 years (range roughly 23 to 85), and around 87% were male. Findings and caveats of the study: Low normalized T-cell clonal expansion was also seen in some nonresponders.

The investigators sampled blood at baseline, at cycle 4 day 1, and at cycle 7 day 1. Profiled with immunoSEQ multiplex PCR; TCRdb holds only in-frame clones, not every one. The top ten clones hold approximately 0.5% of a sample with some 43,000 clones, about 90% of them seen once. Remarks on this clone: The target antigen is unknown.

Trimming removed 5 bases from V and 4 bases from J, with 14 bases in between. The CDR3 contains 14 residues. Per the germline V gene, CDR1 is MNHNY and CDR2 is SVGAGI (reference sequence). The starting material was CD4+ or CD8+ T cells sorted from blood, obtained in a trial of the OX40 agonist ivuxolimab. The genes are TRBV6-6 and TRBJ1-2, with TRBD1 as a possible D gene (5 bases). This receptor was identified in an adult with an advanced solid tumor such as melanoma, head and neck, liver or kidney cancer. The chain's CDR3 is CASSGPGDSYGYTF. The CDR3 bases are TGTGCCAGCAGTGGCCCGGGGGATTCCTATGGCTACACCTTC.